Included here is one TCR beta chain sequence, with context. The antigen remains unidentified. Compared with germline, one end of the junction differs, possibly owing to a read error. The method was immunoSEQ multiplex PCR; TCRdb's version includes in-frame clones alone and lacks a portion of them. The sample comprises about 8,300 clones, about 34% of which are singletons, and roughly 5% rests with the top ten. FACS sorting followed an approximately 6-day coculture of CFSE-labeled recipient PBMCs with irradiated graft donor PBMCs. The sample belongs to a study of Tregs in tolerant kidney transplant recipients. Study background: The nonmyeloablative bone marrow transplants came from related graft donors, with transient mixed chimerism. Whole-study findings and limits: Some patients' samples used different primers over time, so nucleotide sequences weren't comparable. The small number of patients limits these findings pending further validation. The most relevant donor-specific Treg TCRbeta repertoire apparently came from expansion with activated donor B cells.

The CDR3 has 17 residues. Germline CDR1 and CDR2: LNHDA and SQIVND (reference sequence). This TCR derives from a human patient who received a combined kidney and bone marrow transplant. V is TRBV19 and J is TRBJ2-2; 11 bases are shared with TRBD2. The sequences come from CD8+ T cells from blood cultured with allogeneic cells, collected before the transplant. CDR3 sequence (DNA): TGTGCCAGTAGTACCCCACTAGCGGGAGTCGAACACCGGGGAGCTGTTTTT. This translates into CASSTPLAGVEHRGAVF.